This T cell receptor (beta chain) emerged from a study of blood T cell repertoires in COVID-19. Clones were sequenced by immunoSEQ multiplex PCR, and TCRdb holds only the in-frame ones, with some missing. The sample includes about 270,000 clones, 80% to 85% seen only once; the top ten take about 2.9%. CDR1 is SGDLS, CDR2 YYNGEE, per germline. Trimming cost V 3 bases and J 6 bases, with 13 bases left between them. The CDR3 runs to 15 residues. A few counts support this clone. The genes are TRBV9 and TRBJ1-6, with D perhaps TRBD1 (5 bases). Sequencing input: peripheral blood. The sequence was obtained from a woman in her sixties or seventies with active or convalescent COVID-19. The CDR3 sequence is CASSALGQINSPLHF. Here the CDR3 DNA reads TGTGCCAGCAGCGCCCTGGGGCAGATTAATTCACCCCTCCACTTT.